Each of the 9 T cell receptor beta chains below was sequenced from the same sample in a study of blood T cell repertoires in COVID-19. The protocol was immunoSEQ multiplex PCR, while the TCRdb copy is restricted to in-frame clones and leaves out a portion. The sample lists 55,000 to 65,000 clones, 75% to 85% seen once, with about 6% in the top ten. The sample was peripheral blood. These receptors were collected from a woman aged 55-69 years with acute or convalescent COVID-19.

This clone has a single count. The chain joins TRBV10-3 to TRBJ2-7; 9 bases agree with TRBD1. CDR3 length: 18 residues. V trimming: 2 bases; J trimming: 2 bases; junction bases outside the gene matches: 13. Germline V gene data show CDR1 as ENHRY and CDR2 as SYGVKD. The CDR3 sequence is CAISEPDQRDRATYEQYF. CDR3 nucleotides: TGTGCCATCAGTGAGCCGGATCAGCGGGACAGGGCCACCTACGAGCAGTACTTC.

This rearrangement joins TRBV6-5 to TRBJ1-2, with 11 bases lining up with TRBD1. This CDR3 region has 14 residues. Germline V gene sequence: CDR1 MNHEY, CDR2 SVGAGI. After removal of 7 bases from V and 7 bases from J, the junction contained 8 bases not matched to a gene. The CDR3 DNA sequence: TGTGCCAGCACCGGGGACAGGGGGGATAGTGGCTACACCTTC. Amino acids: CASTGDRGDSGYTF.

V usage is TRBV7-2 and J usage is TRBJ2-7; 7 bases align to TRBD1. Germline CDR1 and CDR2: SGHTA and FQGNSA. This CDR3 contains 16 residues. V lost 2 bases to trimming and J lost 4 bases; unmatched junction nucleotides: 11. The CDR3 region has the DNA TGTGCCAGCAGCTTAACCTCGGCAGGGGGAACGTACGAGCAGTACTTC. Residues: CASSLTSAGGTYEQYF.

The gene calls are TRBV29-1 and TRBJ2-1; no firm D call. Per the germline V gene, CDR1 is SQVTM and CDR2 is ANQGSEA. The CDR3 sequence is 12 residues long. Trimming removed 7 bases from V and 5 bases from J, with 12 bases in between. CDR3 DNA sequence: TGCAGCGGCGGTCGGCTCAACAATGAGCAGTTCTTC. Residues: CSGGRLNNEQFF.

The chain combines TRBV4-1 with TRBJ1-3; D is perhaps TRBD1 (6 bases). CDR3 length: 15 amino acids. Trimming removed 4 bases from V and 4 bases from J, with 14 bases in between. The germline V gene has CDR1 MGHRA and CDR2 YSYEKL. The CDR3 nucleotides are TGCGCCAGCAGCCGTGCCTCTACAGGGGGAAACACCATATATTTT. Protein product: CASSRASTGGNTIYF.

This chain connects TRBV3-1 (or the pseudogene TRBV3-2) to TRBJ1-1, with D possibly being TRBD1 (5 bases). The V gene lost 4 bases and the J gene lost 2 bases, with 14 bases spanning the gap. CDR3 length: 15 amino acids. Germline V gives CDR1 LGHDT, CDR2 YNNKEL (reference sequence). CDR3 nucleotides: TGTGCCAGCAGCCCCCCGGGGGTTTCAAACACTGAAGCTTTCTTT. Translated, it gives CASSPPGVSNTEAFF.

The chain employs TRBV30 and TRBJ1-4, with a possible D match to TRBD1 (6 bases). The V end lost 0 bases, the J end lost 8 bases, and 7 bases lay between the germline ends. There are 12 residues in the CDR3. Per germline, CDR1 GTSNPN and CDR2 SVGIG (reference sequence). The CDR3 loop reads CAWSVTGEKLFF. DNA for the CDR3: TGTGCCTGGAGTGTTACAGGGGAAAAACTGTTTTTT.

About this clone itself: Other DNA sequences in the sample encode the same CDR3. The chain is built from TRBV6-2 or TRBV6-3 and TRBJ1-1; possibly TRBD1 for D (5 bases). V was shortened by 2 bases and J by 3 bases, with 10 bases between the two germline ends. The CDR3 loop spans 14 amino acids. Germline assignment: CDR1 MNHEY and CDR2 SVGEGT. The CDR3 DNA reads TGTGCCAGCAGTTACAGGGGTCCGGACACTGAAGCTTTCTTT. Its translation is CASSYRGPDTEAFF.

V usage is TRBV7-9 and J usage is TRBJ2-3; 12 bases align to TRBD2. Germline CDR1 SEHNR, CDR2 FQNEAQ (reference sequence). This CDR3 has 16 residues. The trim removed 6 bases at V and 7 bases at J, leaving 11 bases unmatched. CDR3 coding DNA: TGTGCCAGCAGTCCGGGGGGACTAGCGGGCGCCTATACGCAGTATTTT. Translation gives CASSPGGLAGAYTQYF.